Following are 27 T cell receptor beta chains from one sample sequenced in a study of blood T cell repertoires in COVID-19. Assay used: immunoSEQ multiplex PCR; TCRdb lists only in-frame clones, some missing. The repertoire holds some 97,000 clones, with around 90% as singletons. The material sequenced was peripheral blood. The origin of the receptors is a human donor in a cohort sampled during active COVID-19.

The chain employs TRBV7-9 and TRBJ2-6, with TRBD1 matching over 10 bases. Germline loops: CDR1 SEHNR, CDR2 FQNEAQ (reference sequence). V dropped 3 bases and J dropped 4; count of bases not matched to a gene: 6. The CDR3 has 17 residues. The CDR3 nucleotides are TGTGCCAGCAGCTTTGGGACAGGGGTTATCGGGGCCAACGTCCTGACTTTC. This translates into CASSFGTGVIGANVLTF.

The V and J genes are TRBV6-1 and TRBJ2-5; no reliable D call. CDR1 is MNHNS and CDR2 is SASEGT in the germline V gene. V lost 1 base and J 2 bases, leaving 8 bases between the germline ends. The CDR3 spans 14 residues. CDR3 residues: CASSEERMQETQYF. CDR3 DNA sequence: TGTGCCAGCAGTGAAGAGAGGATGCAAGAGACCCAGTACTTC.

The rearrangement uses TRBV28 and TRBJ1-3; possible D gene TRBD1, 6 bases. The germline V and J ends were trimmed by 2 bases and 0 bases, with 8 bases remaining between them. From germline, CDR1 is MDHEN and CDR2 SYDVKM. The CDR3 contains 15 residues. CDR3 region: CASSLGGSSGNTIYF. The CDR3 nucleotides are TGTGCCAGCAGTTTAGGGGGCTCCTCTGGAAACACCATATATTTT.

This clone was recorded a few times. V is TRBV5-4 and J is TRBJ2-7; the D gene is possibly TRBD2 (5 bases). The CDR3 contains 15 residues. Germline CDR1 and CDR2: SGHNT and YYREEE (reference sequence). The V gene lost 0 bases and the J gene lost 0 bases, with 10 bases spanning the gap. CDR3 in amino acids: CASSLDGSYSYEQYF. CDR3 DNA: TGTGCCAGCAGCTTGGATGGGAGTTACTCCTACGAGCAGTACTTC.

The chain has TRBV7-2 and TRBJ2-5; TRBD2 matches at 9 bases. The CDR3 runs 15 residues. Germline CDR1 SGHTA, CDR2 FQGNSA. After removal of 1 base from V and 3 bases from J, the junction contained 3 bases not matched to a gene. CDR3 residues: CASSLGPSGKETQYF. The CDR3 DNA reads TGTGCCAGCAGCTTAGGCCCTAGCGGGAAAGAGACCCAGTACTTC.

The V call is TRBV5-1, the J call TRBJ2-7, with 7 nucleotides matching TRBD1. Germline CDR1 reads SGHRS; CDR2 reads YFSETQ. The CDR3 contains 14 residues. With 2 bases clipped from V and 7 bases from J, the junction kept 9 bases outside the gene matches. DNA of the CDR3: TGCGCCAGCAGCTTTTACCGACAGGGATGGGAGCAGTACTTC. It translates to CASSFYRQGWEQYF.

This rearrangement joins TRBV4-1 to TRBJ2-1, with TRBD2 identical over 8 bases. The V segment lost 1 base and the J segment 0 bases; nucleotides outside the gene matches: 8. The V gene's germline CDR1 is MGHRA and CDR2 YSYEKL. The CDR3 runs 18 residues. CDR3 in DNA: TGCGCCAGCAGCCAAGGCCCTAATAGCGGGAACTCCTACAATGAGCAGTTCTTC. Amino acids: CASSQGPNSGNSYNEQFF.

The chain is built from TRBV3-1 (or the pseudogene TRBV3-2) and TRBJ1-5; tentatively, D is TRBD1 (6 bases). The germline V gene has CDR1 LGHDT and CDR2 YNNKEL (reference sequence). V was clipped by 3 bases and J by 6 bases, with 9 bases between them. CDR3 length: 13 amino acids. CDR3 protein: CASSQGGLQPQHF. The CDR3 DNA reads as TGTGCCAGCAGCCAGGGGGGGCTTCAGCCCCAGCATTTT.

This CDR3 is CATSRDRVSNNEQFF. In nucleotides, the CDR3 is TGTGCCACCAGCAGAGACAGGGTCTCGAACAATGAGCAGTTCTTC. The J gene is TRBJ2-1, the V gene TRBV15, with D perhaps TRBD1 (5 bases). Germline assignment: CDR1 LNHNV and CDR2 YYDKDF (reference sequence). Trimming shortened V by 0 bases and J by 5 bases, and 11 bases separated the two germline ends. This CDR3 comprises 15 residues.

The chain carries TRBV6-1 and TRBJ2-1; the match to TRBD2 covers 10 bases. From germline, CDR1 is MNHNS and CDR2 SASEGT. V trimming: 4 bases; J trimming: 7 bases; junction bases outside the gene matches: 10. This CDR3 comprises 16 residues. The CDR3 bases are TGTGCCAGCAGTGGGGGACTAGCGACCAGAGGGAATGAGCAGTTCTTC. Amino acids: CASSGGLATRGNEQFF.

The J gene is TRBJ2-7, the V gene TRBV18; D is perhaps TRBD1 (6 bases). Trimming took 6 bases from V and 5 from J, leaving 17 bases between them. This CDR3 contains 14 residues. CDR1 and CDR2 from the germline V gene are KGHSH and LQKENI. In DNA, the CDR3 is TGTGCCAGCTCCATACAGGGAACGTCCCACGAGCAGTACTTC. This codes for CASSIQGTSHEQYF.

The chain links TRBV19 to TRBJ1-2; TRBD1 might be the D (6 bases). CDR1 and CDR2 (germline): LNHDA, SQIVND (reference sequence). V gave up 2 bases and J gave up 4 bases, with 20 bases separating them. The length of the CDR3 is 17 residues. CDR3 bases: TGTGCCAGTAGTATAAGATCGGCGGGGGGCAGGGGCTATGGCTACACCTTC. This gives the protein CASSIRSAGGRGYGYTF.

This clone was found once. The V gene is TRBV18, the J gene TRBJ1-1; possible D gene TRBD1, 6 bases. The CDR3 spans 15 residues. V was clipped by 5 bases and J by 1 base, with 14 bases between them. From germline, CDR1 is KGHSH and CDR2 LQKENI. In DNA, the CDR3 is TGTGCCAGCTCAACCGAGCTAGGGGGGAACACTGAAGCTTTCTTT. Translating it yields CASSTELGGNTEAFF.

J is TRBJ1-6 and V is TRBV19, with D possibly TRBD1 on 5 matching bases. V lost 9 bases, J lost 7 bases, and 16 bases lay in between. Germline-derived CDR1 and CDR2 are LNHDA and SQIVND (reference sequence). The CDR3 is made up of 14 amino acids. CDR3 sequence: CASNLGTWNSPLHF. In DNA form, the CDR3 reads TGTGCCAGCAATTTGGGGACTTGGAATTCACCCCTCCACTTT.

This clone was counted a few times. The chain carries TRBV7-2 and TRBJ1-1, with a possible D match to TRBD1 (6 bases). This CDR3 region has 13 residues. Germline values: CDR1 SGHTA, CDR2 FQGNSA. V was cut by 7 bases and J by 1 base, with 10 bases left in between. The CDR3 DNA reads as TGTGCCAGCAACAGGGAGGGGAACACTGAAGCTTTCTTT. Its translation is CASNREGNTEAFF.

The V gene is TRBV28, the J gene TRBJ2-7, with 8 bases matching TRBD1. CDR3 size: 13 residues. Germline V gene data show CDR1 as MDHEN and CDR2 as SYDVKM. With 3 bases clipped from V and 4 bases from J, the junction kept 2 bases outside the gene matches. The CDR3 coding sequence is TGTGCCAGCAGTTTGGGACAGGATTACGAGCAGTACTTC. Amino acids: CASSLGQDYEQYF.

The chain is built from TRBV2 and TRBJ1-1; no definite D call. CDR1 is SNHLY, CDR2 FYNNEI, per germline. The CDR3 runs to 14 residues. The V gene lost 6 bases and the J gene lost 1 base, with 12 bases spanning the gap. The CDR3 nucleotides are TGTGCCAGCAGGCTCCAACACCCGAACACTGAAGCTTTCTTT. It is translated as CASRLQHPNTEAFF. The complete variable domain, with remaining parts taken from reference TRBV2 and TRBJ1-1, reads EPEVTQTPSHQVTQMGQEVILRCVPISNHLYFYWYRQILGQKVEFLVSFYNNEISEKSEIFDDQFSVERPDGSNFTLKIRSTKLEDSAMYFCASRLQHPNTEAFFGQGTRLTVV.

The chain is built from TRBV6-2 or TRBV6-3 and TRBJ1-1; a weak D match, TRBD1 (5 bases). The germline gives CDR1 MNHEY, CDR2 SVGEGT. The CDR3 length is 14 residues. Deletions cut 4 bases from V and 1 base from J, with 10 bases between. CDR3 DNA sequence: TGTGCCAGCAGTTTCAGGGTTACGAACACTGAAGCTTTCTTT. This encodes CASSFRVTNTEAFF.

This chain joins TRBV3-1 (or the pseudogene TRBV3-2) and TRBJ2-4, with TRBD1 matching over 7 bases. Germline loops: CDR1 LGHDT, CDR2 YNNKEL (reference sequence). J lost 4 bases, V lost 3 bases, and 3 bases had no gene match. The CDR3 is 14 amino acids. CDR3 amino acids: CASSQGQLKNIQYF. The CDR3 coding sequence is TGTGCCAGCAGCCAGGGACAGCTTAAAAACATTCAGTACTTC.

The table lists this clone with a count of one. This rearrangement joins TRBV27 to TRBJ2-3; the match to TRBD2 covers 11 bases. CDR3 length: 18 residues. V trimming: 3 bases; J trimming: 2 bases; junction bases outside the gene matches: 10. Germline loops: CDR1 MNHEY, CDR2 SMNVEV (reference sequence). Here the CDR3 DNA reads TGTGCCAGCAGTTTGATTATCGGACTAGCGGGTTACACAGATACGCAGTATTTT. Amino acid sequence: CASSLIIGLAGYTDTQYF.

This chain links TRBV6-5 with TRBJ1-2; weak D call: TRBD1 (6 bases). The CDR3 loop spans 14 amino acids. The germline CDR1 and CDR2 sequences are MNHEY and SVGAGI. Between the trimmed V and J ends, which lost 6 bases and 4 bases, there was a span of 15 bases. For the CDR3, the DNA is TGTGCCAGCAGCTTCCTAGGGGGGGCCTATGGCTACACCTTC. Protein sequence: CASSFLGGAYGYTF.

This clone was observed once. The rearrangement uses TRBV5-8 and TRBJ1-4; 8 nucleotides align to TRBD1. Trimming removed 4 bases from V and 4 bases from J; junction bases left unmatched: 12. Per the germline V gene, CDR1 is SGHTS and CDR2 is YDEGEE. The CDR3 extends over 17 amino acids. The CDR3 reads CASSPNWTGNLNEKLFF. Written as DNA, the CDR3 is TGTGCCAGCAGCCCTAATTGGACAGGGAACCTTAATGAAAAACTGTTTTTT. Using reference TRBV5-8 and TRBJ1-4 for the parts outside the CDR3, the full variable domain is EAGVTQSPTHLIKTRGQQATLRCSPISGHTSVYWYQQALGLGLQFLLWYDEGEERNRGNFPPRFSGRQFPNYSSELNVNALELEDSALYLCASSPNWTGNLNEKLFFGSGTQLSVL.

This clone has a single count. The V and J genes are TRBV3-1 (or the pseudogene TRBV3-2) and TRBJ1-2; a weak D match, TRBD1 (5 bases). V was cut by 0 bases and J by 0 bases, with 11 bases left in between. There are 16 residues in the CDR3. Germline V lookup: CDR1 LGHDT, CDR2 YNNKEL (reference sequence). The CDR3 DNA sequence: TGTGCCAGCAGCCAAGATGGGGGGGTTACTAACTATGGCTACACCTTC. Its translation: CASSQDGGVTNYGYTF.

The V gene is TRBV4-3, the J gene TRBJ2-1, with 8 bases identical to TRBD1. Germline V lookup: CDR1 LGHNA, CDR2 YSLEER. This CDR3 contains 14 residues. V was pared by 4 bases and J by 3 bases, with 2 bases of the junction left unmatched. CDR3 sequence reads: CASSPDRDYNEQFF. CDR3 DNA: TGCGCCAGCAGCCCGGACAGGGACTACAATGAGCAGTTCTTC.

This clone was observed once. The gene calls are TRBV7-8 and TRBJ1-2, with 7 bases lining up with TRBD1. The trim removed 4 bases at V and 2 bases at J, leaving 4 bases unmatched. This CDR3 is 14 amino acids long. The germline gives CDR1 SGHVS, CDR2 FQNEAQ. CDR3 DNA: TGTGCCAGCAGCTCCTCAGGGGGGAACTATGGCTACACCTTC. Protein product: CASSSSGGNYGYTF. Complete variable domain (other parts from reference TRBV7-8 and TRBJ1-2): GAGVSQSPRYKVAKRGQDVALRCDPISGHVSLFWYQQALGQGPEFLTYFQNEAQLDKSGLPSDRFFAERPEGSVSTLKIQRTQQEDSAVYLCASSSSGGNYGYTFGSGTRLTVV.

V gene TRBV5-4 combines with J gene TRBJ1-2, with TRBD1 matching over 7 bases. Germline V gene data show CDR1 as SGHNT and CDR2 as YYREEE (reference sequence). This CDR3 has 15 amino acids. V dropped 4 bases and J dropped 6; count of bases not matched to a gene: 12. The CDR3 DNA is TGTGCCAGCAGCCTACCGACAGGGACGGTCGATGGCTACACCTTC. The encoded protein is CASSLPTGTVDGYTF.

The chain carries TRBV7-2 and TRBJ1-1; no clear D gene. The germline CDR1 and CDR2 sequences are SGHTA and FQGNSA. The ends were cut back, 5 bases at V and 1 base at J, with 8 bases in the middle. The CDR3 runs 13 residues. In nucleotides, the CDR3 is TGTGCCAGCAGCCCACGGGGGAACACTGAAGCTTTCTTT. Residues: CASSPRGNTEAFF.